Shown below are 21 T cell receptor beta chains from a single sample sequenced in a study of blood T cell repertoires in COVID-19. Profiled with immunoSEQ multiplex PCR; TCRdb holds only in-frame clones, not every one. The table lists roughly 170,000 clones, around 74% of them singletons, with 3% in the top ten. The sequenced sample was peripheral blood. The receptors were sampled from a woman older than 75 with acute or convalescent COVID-19.

The chain uses TRBV21-1 and TRBJ1-1; TRBD1, the table's D call, lacks a check against the DNA. TRBV21-1 corresponds to a pseudogene. This CDR3 spans 15 amino acids. CDR3 residues: CASSVHRGSRVKAFF. For the CDR3, the DNA is TGTGCCAGCAGCGTTCACAGGGGTAGTAGGGTTAAAGCTTTCTTT.

The V gene is TRBV6-1, the J gene TRBJ2-7, with D possibly matching TRBD1 (7 bases). Germline CDR1 reads MNHNS; CDR2 reads SASEGT. Trimming pared 3 bases from V and 2 bases from J, leaving 20 bases between. This CDR3 has 17 residues. CDR3 loop: CASSDYSGGGVTYEQYF. For the CDR3, the DNA is TGTGCCAGCAGTGATTATAGTGGAGGGGGCGTTACCTACGAGCAGTACTTC.

The CDR3 region is CATADRDYYGYTF. As DNA, the CDR3 is TGTGCCACCGCGGACAGGGACTACTATGGCTACACCTTC. This sequence joins TRBV19 and TRBJ1-2, with 8 nucleotides matching TRBD1. The CDR3 spans 13 residues. CDR1 is LNHDA, CDR2 SQIVND, per germline (reference sequence). The ends lost 10 bases at V and 3 bases at J; junction bases unmatched: 7. The complete variable domain, with remaining parts taken from reference TRBV19 and TRBJ1-2, reads DGGITQSPKYLFRKEGQNVTLSCEQNLNHDAMYWYRQDPGQGLRLIYYSQIVNDFQKGDIAEGYSVSREKKESFPLTVTSAQKNPTAFYLCATADRDYYGYTFGSGTRLTVV.

The genes are TRBV6-2 or TRBV6-3 and TRBJ2-5, with TRBD2 matching over 8 bases. In germline, CDR1 is MNHEY, CDR2 SVGEGT. There are 14 residues in the CDR3. V lost 4 bases and J lost 7; bases outside the gene matches: 8. The CDR3 protein is CASSSGTSGGTQYF. CDR3 bases: TGTGCCAGCAGTTCAGGGACTAGTGGGGGGACCCAGTACTTC.

The V call is TRBV28, the J call TRBJ1-5; D gene unclear. Looked up from germline, CDR1 is MDHEN and CDR2 is SYDVKM. The CDR3 runs to 14 residues. V lost 1 base and J lost 3, with 7 bases in between. The CDR3, as DNA: TGTGCCAGCAGTTTATTTGGCTCCAATCAGCCCCAGCATTTT. This encodes CASSLFGSNQPQHF.

This clone was detected only a few times. The chain uses TRBV4-2 and TRBJ2-5; 7 nucleotides agree with TRBD2. J was trimmed by 4 bases and V by 0 bases; bases with no gene match: 14. Germline CDR1 and CDR2: LGHNA and YNFKEQ. The CDR3 is 18 residues long. In nucleotides, the CDR3 is TGTGCCAGCAGCCAAGATTATAGGTCGGCGGGAGTGAGAGAGACCCAGTACTTC. Its protein product is CASSQDYRSAGVRETQYF.

This sequence joins TRBV5-1 and TRBJ1-4, with a weak D call TRBD1 (6 bases). The CDR3 runs to 14 residues. In germline, CDR1 is SGHRS, CDR2 YFSETQ. V lost 2 bases and J 5 bases, leaving 10 bases between the germline ends. CDR3 in amino acids: CASSLRDTNEKLFF. In DNA form, the CDR3 reads TGCGCCAGCAGCTTACGGGACACGAATGAAAAACTGTTTTTT.

The rearrangement joins TRBV28 to TRBJ1-2, with D uncertain. Germline CDR1 and CDR2: MDHEN and SYDVKM. This CDR3 region has 13 residues. V dropped 5 bases and J dropped 4 bases, with 11 bases sitting between them. CDR3 sequence: CASSLEKGYGYTF. As DNA, the CDR3 is TGTGCCAGCAGTCTGGAGAAAGGCTATGGCTACACCTTC.

V and J are TRBV27 and TRBJ2-5, with D maybe TRBD1 (5 bases). Trimming pared 6 bases from V and 1 base from J, leaving 9 bases between. Germline values: CDR1 MNHEY, CDR2 SMNVEV (reference sequence). The CDR3 length is 13 residues. For the CDR3, the DNA is TGTGCCAGCAGATCGGACACCCAAGAGACCCAGTACTTC. Residues: CASRSDTQETQYF.

The chain employs TRBV3-1 (or the pseudogene TRBV3-2) and TRBJ2-1; 11 bases fit TRBD2. CDR3 length equals 15 residues. Germline V gene sequence: CDR1 LGHDT, CDR2 YNNKEL (reference sequence). Germline trimming cut 4 bases from V and 10 bases from J; bases unmatched to any gene: 9. The DNA of the CDR3 is TGTGCCAGCAGCCCCCGATCCGGGACTAGCGGCGAGCAGTTCTTC. It translates to CASSPRSGTSGEQFF.

The rearrangement links TRBV30 to TRBJ2-7; maybe TRBD2 (5 bases). The germline V gene encodes CDR1 GTSNPN and CDR2 SVGIG (reference sequence). Trimming cost V 4 bases and J 6 bases, with 10 bases left between them. The CDR3 is 11 amino acids. CDR3 sequence (DNA): TGTGCCTGGACACGAGGAGGCGAGCAGTACTTC. Residues: CAWTRGGEQYF.

The chain carries TRBV28 and TRBJ2-7, with D tentatively TRBD2 (5 bases). V was clipped by 2 bases and J by 0 bases, with 20 bases between them. Looked up from germline, CDR1 is MDHEN and CDR2 is SYDVKM. The CDR3 loop spans 18 amino acids. The CDR3 is CASSLPRIREPSSYEQYF. Written as DNA, the CDR3 is TGTGCCAGCAGTTTACCTCGAATAAGGGAGCCCTCCTCCTACGAGCAGTACTTC.

This clone appeared a single time. CDR3 in amino acids: CASSIEDLNTEAFF. CDR3 bases: TGTGCCAGTAGTATAGAAGACTTGAACACTGAAGCTTTCTTT. The chain couples TRBV19 to TRBJ1-1; D call uncertain. The CDR3 contains 14 residues. With 0 bases removed from V and 0 bases from J, the gap between germline ends came to 5 bases. The germline CDR1 and CDR2 sequences are LNHDA and SQIVND (reference sequence).

The chain joins TRBV7-8 to TRBJ2-5; TRBD1 might be the D (6 bases). Germline CDR1 SGHVS, CDR2 FQNEAQ. The V end lost 5 bases, the J end lost 7 bases, and 23 bases lay between the germline ends. CDR3 size: 16 residues. CDR3 loop: CASSRVGDTGPGTQYF. The CDR3 region has the DNA TGTGCCAGCAGCCGCGTTGGGGACACTGGTCCTGGGACCCAGTACTTC.

This clone appeared a few times. This chain links TRBV3-1 (or the pseudogene TRBV3-2) with TRBJ2-2, with 7 bases lining up with TRBD1. Germline V lookup: CDR1 LGHDT, CDR2 YNNKEL (reference sequence). The CDR3 extends over 14 amino acids. V shed 4 bases and J 5 bases; nucleotides not matched to a gene: 4. This CDR3 is CASSRTGGTGELFF. The CDR3 DNA reads TGTGCCAGCAGCCGGACAGGCGGGACCGGGGAGCTGTTTTTT.

The J gene is TRBJ1-3, the V gene TRBV12-3 or TRBV12-4; no clear D gene. Trimming removed 2 bases from V and 3 bases from J, with 5 bases in between. CDR3 length: 13 residues. The CDR3 DNA reads as TGTGCCAGCAGTTTAAGCGTTGGAAACACCATATATTTT. Translating it yields CASSLSVGNTIYF.

The rearrangement uses TRBV23-1 and TRBJ2-7; TRBD1 agrees at 7 bases. TRBV23-1 is reported as an ORF; its role is uncertain. CDR3 length equals 15 residues. J lost 3 bases, V lost 3 bases, and 8 bases had no gene match. This CDR3 reads CASSHSQGICYEQYF. The CDR3 DNA reads as TGCGCCAGCAGTCATTCACAGGGGATATGCTACGAGCAGTACTTC.

The rearrangement uses TRBV10-3 and TRBJ2-1; 10 nucleotides line up with TRBD2. Germline V gene sequence: CDR1 ENHRY, CDR2 SYGVKD. This CDR3 is 17 amino acids long. J gave up 6 bases and V 3 bases, and 11 bases lay outside the gene matches. CDR3 protein: CAISESMGLAGANEQFF. The CDR3 nucleotides read TGTGCCATCAGTGAATCGATGGGGCTAGCGGGAGCCAATGAGCAGTTCTTC.

J is TRBJ1-4 and V is TRBV18; TRBD1 matches 7 bases. V was pared by 2 bases and J by 3 bases, with 3 bases of the junction left unmatched. CDR1 and CDR2 from the germline V gene are KGHSH and LQKENI. CDR3 length: 15 amino acids. DNA for the CDR3: TGTGCCAGCTCACCATCGGGACAGCCTAATGAAAAACTGTTTTTT. It translates to CASSPSGQPNEKLFF.

This clone has more than one count but fewer than ten. V is TRBV12-3 or TRBV12-4 and J is TRBJ1-1; no reliable D call. V dropped 5 bases and J dropped 5 bases, with 12 bases sitting between them. There are 13 residues in the CDR3. The CDR3 DNA is TGTGCCAGCAGTCTAAAAACCCGGACTGAAGCTTTCTTT. Amino acid sequence: CASSLKTRTEAFF.

This chain uses TRBV11-2 with TRBJ2-7, with no clear D. Germline V gene sequence: CDR1 SGHAT, CDR2 FQNNGV. This CDR3 contains 14 residues. The germline V and J ends were trimmed by 2 bases and 5 bases, with 13 bases remaining between them. The CDR3 nucleotides are TGTGCCAGCAGCTTAAGCGCCCAGAGCCACGAGCAGTACTTC. Amino acid sequence: CASSLSAQSHEQYF.